These 22 T cell receptor beta chains were sequenced from one sample in a study of vaccination and CD4 T cells after COVID-19. Treatment described: roughly 11-day PBMC culture with coronavirus spike peptide pools or control peptides (ViraFEST assay). Sequenced with the Oncomine TCR Beta short-read assay was DNA taken from cultured CD4+ T cells. MiXCR was run by TCRdb on the PCR reads, yielding one entry per CDR3 protein. In the table there are more than 9,000 distinct CDR3 sequences, around 60% of which are singletons. These receptors have no identified antigens. The specimen sequenced was CD4+ T cells from blood, cultured in vitro. The receptors were sampled from a human donor who had recovered from COVID-19.

The DNA for the CDR3 is TGTGCCAGCAGTACCACAGGGGGTAATTCACCCCTCCACTTT. Translating gives CASSTTGGNSPLHF. V usage is TRBV12-3 or TRBV12-4 and J usage is TRBJ1-6, with TRBD1 matching over 8 bases. V was pared by 5 bases and J by 6 bases, with 3 bases of the junction left unmatched. The length of the CDR3 is 14 residues.

This clonotype has only one observation. The rearrangement links TRBV19 to TRBJ1-1, with D hard to call. The CDR3 is 13 amino acids. The germline V gene encodes CDR1 LNHDA and CDR2 SQIVND (reference sequence). Trimming took off 2 bases at V and 1 base at J, with 5 bases between the two ends. CDR3 in amino acids: CASSILENTEAFF. The DNA of the CDR3 is TGTGCCAGTAGTATATTGGAGAACACTGAAGCTTTCTTT.

The rearrangement links TRBV10-3 to TRBJ2-2; the D is unclear. CDR3 length equals 14 residues. Trimming left V 4 bases short and J 1 base short, with 7 bases between. The V gene's germline CDR1 is ENHRY and CDR2 SYGVKD. CDR3 amino acids: CAISGEKNTGELFF. For the CDR3, the DNA is TGTGCCATCAGTGGTGAGAAGAACACCGGGGAGCTGTTTTTT.

There are a few counts of this clonotype. The chain recombines TRBV27 with TRBJ2-3, with 7 bases that match TRBD1. The germline CDR1 and CDR2 sequences are MNHEY and SMNVEV (reference sequence). J gave up 0 bases and V 6 bases, and 15 bases lay outside the gene matches. The CDR3 is made up of 18 amino acids. CDR3 sequence: CASRHGTVGYLSTDTQYF. The CDR3 DNA is TGTGCCAGCAGACACGGGACAGTTGGATACCTTAGCACAGATACGCAGTATTTT.

The chain links TRBV10-3 to TRBJ2-2; 13 positions match TRBD2. In germline, CDR1 is ENHRY, CDR2 SYGVKD. J was trimmed by 6 bases and V by 2 bases; bases with no gene match: 3. The CDR3 spans 16 residues. CDR3 nucleotides: TGTGCCATCAGTGAGGGGACTAGCGGGGCCGCCGGGGAGCTGTTTTTT. Translating it yields CAISEGTSGAAGELFF.

The CDR3 DNA follows: TGTGCCAGTAGTATAAGAGGGGGCGAGAGCTCCTACAATGAGCAGTTCTTC. Its translation is CASSIRGGESSYNEQFF. The chain combines TRBV19 with TRBJ2-1, with TRBD1 identical over 7 bases. This CDR3 contains 17 residues. V trimming: 2 bases; J trimming: 0 bases; junction bases outside the gene matches: 7. The germline CDR1 and CDR2 sequences are LNHDA and SQIVND (reference sequence).

The gene calls are TRBV20-1 and TRBJ2-3, with 9 bases aligning to TRBD2. Germline V lookup: CDR1 DFQATT, CDR2 SNEGSKA (reference sequence). The CDR3 loop spans 15 amino acids. V shed 3 bases, J shed 5 bases, and the junction held 9 bases outside the gene matches. The CDR3 DNA follows: TGCAGTGCTAGTCGTGGCGGGGGGGCGAAAGATACGCAGTATTTT. Protein product: CSASRGGGAKDTQYF.

The chain joins TRBV7-2 to TRBJ1-6; D is ambiguous. Germline V gene data show CDR1 as SGHTA and CDR2 as FQGNSA. This CDR3 spans 12 amino acids. Trimming left V 7 bases short and J 10 bases short, with 11 bases between. The CDR3 bases are TGTGCCAGCACCGCCTCCGTCTCACCCCTCCACTTT. It specifies CASTASVSPLHF.

J is TRBJ1-4 and V is TRBV10-3; TRBD1 is a possible D gene (6 bases). Trimming stripped 7 bases from V and 8 bases from J, with 20 bases between. The CDR3 runs 15 residues. Germline CDR1 is ENHRY and CDR2 is SYGVKD. CDR3 loop: CAIIVPSRQEEKLFF. In DNA, the CDR3 is TGTGCCATCATCGTCCCATCACGACAGGAGGAAAAACTGTTTTTT.

This clonotype was detected a few times. The chain couples TRBV12-3 or TRBV12-4 to TRBJ1-5; D unresolved. The CDR3 has 16 residues. V was clipped by 2 bases and J by 0 bases, with 11 bases between them. CDR3 nucleotide sequence: TGTGCCAGCAGTTTAAGTTACGCAACTAGCAATCAGCCCCAGCATTTT. This encodes CASSLSYATSNQPQHF.

CDR3 in amino acids: CASRTSYRATGELFF. CDR3 DNA: TGTGCCAGCAGAACCAGTTACAGGGCCACCGGGGAGCTGTTTTTT. The chain recombines TRBV12-3 or TRBV12-4 with TRBJ2-2; D possibly corresponds to TRBD1 (6 bases). The CDR3 consists of 15 residues. V was shortened by 6 bases and J by 4 bases, with 15 bases between the two germline ends.

V gene TRBV30 combines with J gene TRBJ1-6, with a weak D call TRBD1 (5 bases). Germline CDR1 GTSNPN, CDR2 SVGIG (reference sequence). Deletions cut 8 bases from V and 9 bases from J, with 17 bases between. CDR3 length: 13 residues. The CDR3 bases are TGTGCCGCCACGATGGGGGTCATTTCACCCCTCCACTTT. Translated, it gives CAATMGVISPLHF.

The chain carries TRBV20-1 and TRBJ2-4; 8 bases align to TRBD1. Germline CDR1 DFQATT, CDR2 SNEGSKA (reference sequence). The CDR3 runs 13 residues. Trimming at V came to 7 bases and at J to 4 bases, leaving 6 bases not matched to a gene. The CDR3 spells CSGEDREKNIQYF. In DNA, the CDR3 is TGCAGTGGGGAGGACAGGGAGAAAAACATTCAGTACTTC.

This chain links TRBV6-5 with TRBJ2-2; TRBD2 matches 7 bases. V gave up 2 bases and J gave up 5 bases; unmatched junction bases: 8. The CDR3 extends over 16 amino acids. The germline gives CDR1 MNHEY, CDR2 SVGAGI. The CDR3 is CASSYAIAGGTGELFF. The CDR3 DNA reads TGTGCCAGCAGTTACGCGATAGCGGGCGGGACCGGGGAGCTGTTTTTT.

This chain joins TRBV6-1 and TRBJ2-4; D remains ambiguous. Germline CDR1 MNHNS, CDR2 SASEGT. This CDR3 is built from 15 residues. V lost 5 bases, J lost 0 bases, and 11 bases lay in between. CDR3 residues: CASSTETSAKNIQYF. In DNA form, the CDR3 reads TGTGCCAGCAGTACTGAGACCTCAGCCAAAAACATTCAGTACTTC.

This clonotype was observed a few times. This chain links TRBV15 with TRBJ2-2; 12 positions agree with TRBD1. The germline gives CDR1 LNHNV, CDR2 YYDKDF (reference sequence). The CDR3 runs 14 residues. Trimming at V came to 8 bases and at J to 6 bases, leaving 4 bases not matched to a gene. CDR3 residues: CATGGQGASGELFF. For the CDR3, the DNA is TGTGCCACCGGGGGACAGGGGGCTTCCGGGGAGCTGTTTTTT.

The genes are TRBV19 and TRBJ1-5; 7 positions agree with TRBD1. CDR1 LNHDA and CDR2 SQIVND come from the germline V gene (reference sequence). Trimming took 3 bases from V and 4 from J; bases not matched to a gene: 9. The CDR3 has 16 amino acids. The CDR3 coding sequence is TGTGCCAGTAGTATTGGGGGGGGACAGCGGAATCAGCCCCAGCATTTT. Its protein product is CASSIGGGQRNQPQHF.

The gene calls are TRBV30 and TRBJ1-6; D is undetermined. The germline V and J ends were trimmed by 0 bases and 8 bases, with 8 bases remaining between them. Germline CDR1 GTSNPN, CDR2 SVGIG (reference sequence). This CDR3 is 13 amino acids long. The DNA for the CDR3 is TGTGCCTGGAGTGTACAAGGAGATTCACCCCTCCACTTT. This gives the protein CAWSVQGDSPLHF.

This clonotype was picked up one time. This may be a read error, as it is one base from a much larger clone. The J gene is TRBJ1-4, the V gene TRBV5-8, with D tentatively TRBD1 (5 bases). Germline-derived CDR1 and CDR2 are SGHTS and YDEGEE. This CDR3 has 15 residues. CDR3 DNA sequence: TGTGCCATCAGCCCCGGGCAGGCCGGGGGGGAAAAACTGTTTTTT. It is translated as CAISPGQAGGEKLFF.

The V and J genes are TRBV25-1 and TRBJ1-1, with D maybe TRBD1 (6 bases). The CDR3 extends over 13 amino acids. Germline lookup yields CDR1 MGHDK and CDR2 SYGVNS. Trimming stripped 8 bases from V and 1 base from J, with 11 bases between. The CDR3 DNA follows: TGTGCCAGCCGGGGACAAGCGAACACTGAAGCTTTCTTT. Residues: CASRGQANTEAFF.

The chain is built from TRBV12-3 or TRBV12-4 and TRBJ1-1; no definite D call. Trimming took off 3 bases at V and 10 bases at J, with 15 bases between the two ends. The CDR3 has 13 residues. CDR3 sequence: CASSFRSAGGAFF. CDR3 coding DNA: TGTGCCAGCAGTTTTCGTAGCGCTGGAGGAGCTTTCTTT.

This clonotype was counted only a few times. The chain recombines TRBV5-1 with TRBJ2-5, with D perhaps TRBD1 (5 bases). From germline, CDR1 is SGHRS and CDR2 YFSETQ. The CDR3 has 14 residues. The ends were cut back, 4 bases at V and 0 bases at J, with 10 bases in the middle. CDR3: CASSITGDQETQYF. The CDR3 bases are TGCGCCAGCAGCATTACAGGCGACCAAGAGACCCAGTACTTC.